This TCR beta chain is drawn from a study of blood T cell repertoires in COVID-19. The cohort comprised adults aged about 18 to 100 years residing in 20 to 30 US areas. Cohorts were based on clinical histories the participants reported. Symptom resolution, clearance, or two negative PCRs marked donors in Cohort 3 as recovered. The CDR3 length is 14 residues. With 4 bases clipped from V and 3 bases from J, the junction kept 3 bases outside the gene matches. The V gene's germline CDR1 is KGHDR and CDR2 SFDVKD. The repertoire was sequenced with immunoSEQ multiplex PCR; TCRdb's copy has only in-frame clones and lacks some. The table has about 180,000 clones, 82% seen once; the top ten hold 18%.

The rearrangement links TRBV24-1 to TRBJ2-7, with 9 bases identical to TRBD1. The sample was PBMCs or T cells enriched from blood (not recorded which). This TCR derives from a man in his sixties who had recovered from COVID-19. The DNA for the CDR3 is TGTGCCACCAGTGACGCGACAGGGGGCTACGAGCAGTACTTC. Encoded protein: CATSDATGGYEQYF.